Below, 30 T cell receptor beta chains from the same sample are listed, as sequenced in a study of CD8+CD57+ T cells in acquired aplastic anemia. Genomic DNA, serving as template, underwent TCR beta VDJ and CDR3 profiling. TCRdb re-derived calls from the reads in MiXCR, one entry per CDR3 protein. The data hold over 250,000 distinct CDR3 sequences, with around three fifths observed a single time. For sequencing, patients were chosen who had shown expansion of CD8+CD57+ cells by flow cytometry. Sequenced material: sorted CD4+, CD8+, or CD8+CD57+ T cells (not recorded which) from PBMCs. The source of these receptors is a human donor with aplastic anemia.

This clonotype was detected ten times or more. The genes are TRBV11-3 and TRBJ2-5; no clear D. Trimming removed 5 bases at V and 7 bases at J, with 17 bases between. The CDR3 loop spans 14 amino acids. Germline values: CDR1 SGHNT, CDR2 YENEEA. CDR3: CASSLDSQTGTQYF. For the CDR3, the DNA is TGTGCCAGCAGCCTCGACTCCCAGACTGGGACCCAGTACTTC.

The CDR3 reads CSARLAPPYNEQFF. The CDR3 DNA reads TGCAGTGCTCGACTAGCGCCACCTTACAATGAGCAGTTCTTC. The chain joins TRBV20-1 to TRBJ2-1; TRBD2 matches at 8 bases. V was clipped by 5 bases and J by 4 bases; unmatched bases: 7. Germline-derived CDR1 and CDR2 are DFQATT and SNEGSKA (reference sequence). The CDR3 consists of 14 residues.

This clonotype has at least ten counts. CDR3 DNA sequence: TGTGCCAGCAGCTTAATTAACGGGGAGCTGTTTTTT. Translating it yields CASSLINGELFF. This chain joins TRBV7-3 and TRBJ2-2; no reliable D call. CDR1 and CDR2 from the germline V gene are SGHTA and FQGTGA. The CDR3 has 12 residues. Between the trimmed V and J ends, which lost 1 base and 7 bases, there was a span of 4 bases.

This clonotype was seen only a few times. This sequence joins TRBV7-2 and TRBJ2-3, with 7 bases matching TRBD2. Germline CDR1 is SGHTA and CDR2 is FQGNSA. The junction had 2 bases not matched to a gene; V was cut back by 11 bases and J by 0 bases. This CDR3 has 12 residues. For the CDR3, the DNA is TGTGCCGGGGGGGGGAGCACAGATACGCAGTATTTT. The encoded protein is CAGGGSTDTQYF.

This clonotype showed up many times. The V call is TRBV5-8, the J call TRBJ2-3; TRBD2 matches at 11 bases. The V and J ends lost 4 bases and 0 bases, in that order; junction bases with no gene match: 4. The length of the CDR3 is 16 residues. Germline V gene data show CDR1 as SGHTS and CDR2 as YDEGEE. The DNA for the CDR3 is TGTGCCAGCAGCCGAGGGACTAGCGGAAGCACAGATACGCAGTATTTT. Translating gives CASSRGTSGSTDTQYF. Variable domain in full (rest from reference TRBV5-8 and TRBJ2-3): EAGVTQSPTHLIKTRGQQATLRCSPISGHTSVYWYQQALGLGLQFLLWYDEGEERNRGNFPPRFSGRQFPNYSSELNVNALELEDSALYLCASSRGTSGSTDTQYFGPGTRLTVL.

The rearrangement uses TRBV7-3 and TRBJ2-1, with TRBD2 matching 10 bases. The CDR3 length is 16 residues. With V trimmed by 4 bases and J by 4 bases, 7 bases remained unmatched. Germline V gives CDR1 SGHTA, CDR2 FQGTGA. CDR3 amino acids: CASSSRSGGGYNEQFF. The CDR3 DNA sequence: TGTGCCAGCAGCTCCCGAAGCGGGGGGGGATACAATGAGCAGTTCTTC.

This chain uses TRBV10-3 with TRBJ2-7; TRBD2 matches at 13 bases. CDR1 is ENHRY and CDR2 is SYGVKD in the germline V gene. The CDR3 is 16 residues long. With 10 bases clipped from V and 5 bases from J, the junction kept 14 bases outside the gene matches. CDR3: CASSQWGLAGRNEQYF. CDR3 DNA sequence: TGTGCCAGCAGCCAGTGGGGACTAGCGGGAAGGAACGAGCAGTACTTC.

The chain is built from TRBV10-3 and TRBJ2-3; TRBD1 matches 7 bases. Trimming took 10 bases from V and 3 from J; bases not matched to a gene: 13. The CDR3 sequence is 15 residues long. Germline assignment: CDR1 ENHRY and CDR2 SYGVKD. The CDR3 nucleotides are TGTGCCACCACAGGGCGACAGGGAGCAACAGATACGCAGTATTTT. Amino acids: CATTGRQGATDTQYF.

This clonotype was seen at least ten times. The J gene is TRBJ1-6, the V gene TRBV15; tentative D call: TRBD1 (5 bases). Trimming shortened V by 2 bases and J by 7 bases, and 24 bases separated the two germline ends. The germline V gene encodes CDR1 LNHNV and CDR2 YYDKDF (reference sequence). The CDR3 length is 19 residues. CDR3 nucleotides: TGTGCCACCAGCAGACGACCGACAGTAGGACAAATGGGGAATTCACCCCTCCACTTT. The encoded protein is CATSRRPTVGQMGNSPLHF.

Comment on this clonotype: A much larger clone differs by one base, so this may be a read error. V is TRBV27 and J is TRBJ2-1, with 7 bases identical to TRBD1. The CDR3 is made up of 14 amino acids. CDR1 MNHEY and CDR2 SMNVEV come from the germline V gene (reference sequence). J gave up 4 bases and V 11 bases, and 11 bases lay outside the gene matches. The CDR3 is CAGTSSGQYNEQFF. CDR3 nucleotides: TGTGCCGGCACCTCCTCGGGACAGTACAATGAGCAGTTCTTC.

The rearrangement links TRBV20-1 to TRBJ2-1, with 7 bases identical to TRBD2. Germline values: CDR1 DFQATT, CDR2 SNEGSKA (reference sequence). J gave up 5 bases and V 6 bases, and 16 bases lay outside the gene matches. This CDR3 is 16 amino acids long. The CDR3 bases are TGCAGTGCCCCTCGAGGCGGGAGTGTCATAAACAATGAGCAGTTCTTC. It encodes CSAPRGGSVINNEQFF.

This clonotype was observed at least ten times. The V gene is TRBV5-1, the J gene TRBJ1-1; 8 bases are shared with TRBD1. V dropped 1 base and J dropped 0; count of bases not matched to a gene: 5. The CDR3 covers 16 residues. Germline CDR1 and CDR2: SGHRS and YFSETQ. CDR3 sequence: CASSLIQGGVNTEAFF. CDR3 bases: TGCGCCAGCAGCTTGATACAGGGGGGGGTGAACACTGAAGCTTTCTTT.

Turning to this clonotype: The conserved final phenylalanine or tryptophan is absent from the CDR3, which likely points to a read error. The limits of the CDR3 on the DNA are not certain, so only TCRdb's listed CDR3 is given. This chain's CDR3 is CASRRETY. The genes are TRBV12-3 or TRBV12-4 and TRBJ2-5; TRBD2, as called in the table, went unchecked against the DNA. The CDR3 contains 8 residues when both ends are counted.

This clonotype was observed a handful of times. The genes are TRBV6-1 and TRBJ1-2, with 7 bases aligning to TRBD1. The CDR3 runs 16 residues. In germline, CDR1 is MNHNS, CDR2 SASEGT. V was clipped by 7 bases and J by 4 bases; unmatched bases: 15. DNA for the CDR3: TGTGCCAGCAACCGGGACAGAACAAGCACGATCTATGGCTACACCTTC. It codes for CASNRDRTSTIYGYTF.

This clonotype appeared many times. This CDR3 is CASSEIGTNYGYTF. The CDR3 coding sequence is TGTGCCAGCAGTGAGATAGGGACGAACTATGGCTACACCTTC. V and J are TRBV2 and TRBJ1-2, with D possibly being TRBD1 (5 bases). The length of the CDR3 is 14 residues. V lost 3 bases to trimming and J lost 2 bases, with 10 bases between them. Germline loops: CDR1 SNHLY, CDR2 FYNNEI.

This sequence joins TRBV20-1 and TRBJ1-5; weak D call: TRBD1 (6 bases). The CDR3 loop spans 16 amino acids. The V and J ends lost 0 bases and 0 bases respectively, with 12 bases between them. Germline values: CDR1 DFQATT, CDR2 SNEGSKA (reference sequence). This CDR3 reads CSAREITQGSNQPQHF. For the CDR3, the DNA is TGCAGTGCTAGAGAAATCACACAGGGTAGCAATCAGCCCCAGCATTTT.

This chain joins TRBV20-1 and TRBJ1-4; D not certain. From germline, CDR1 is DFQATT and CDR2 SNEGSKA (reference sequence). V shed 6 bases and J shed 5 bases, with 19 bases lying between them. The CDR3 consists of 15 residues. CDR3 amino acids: CSAQFPDAINEKLFF. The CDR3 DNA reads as TGCAGTGCACAATTTCCCGATGCGATCAATGAAAAACTGTTTTTT.

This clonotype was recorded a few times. This CDR3 is CATSRVDGRRGVGSYNEQFF. For the CDR3, the DNA is TGTGCCACCAGCAGAGTAGACGGGAGGAGAGGTGTGGGCTCCTACAATGAGCAGTTCTTC. This chain joins TRBV15 and TRBJ2-1, with 7 bases lining up with TRBD2. Germline V CDR1 and CDR2: LNHNV, YYDKDF (reference sequence). With 1 base clipped from V and 0 bases from J, the junction kept 15 bases outside the gene matches. This CDR3 comprises 20 residues.

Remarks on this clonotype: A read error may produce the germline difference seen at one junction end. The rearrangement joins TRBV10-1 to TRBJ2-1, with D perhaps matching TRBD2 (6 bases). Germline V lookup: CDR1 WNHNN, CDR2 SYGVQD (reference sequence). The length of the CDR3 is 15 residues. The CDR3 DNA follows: TGCGCCAGCAGTGAGGGCGGGAACTCCTACAGTGAGCAGTCCTTC. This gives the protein CASSEGGNSYSEQSF.

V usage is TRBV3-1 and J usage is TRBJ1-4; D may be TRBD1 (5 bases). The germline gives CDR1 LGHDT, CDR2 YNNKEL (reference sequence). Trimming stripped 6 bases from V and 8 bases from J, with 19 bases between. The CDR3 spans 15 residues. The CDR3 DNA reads TGTGCCAGCAGGACCGGCGCTAGCGGGGCCGAAAAACTGTTTTTT. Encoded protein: CASRTGASGAEKLFF.

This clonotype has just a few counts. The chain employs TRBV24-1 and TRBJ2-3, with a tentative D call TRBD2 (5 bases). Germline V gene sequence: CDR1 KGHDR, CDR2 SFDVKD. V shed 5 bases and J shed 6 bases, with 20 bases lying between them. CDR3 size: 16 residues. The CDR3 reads CATSGSASPGPDTQYF. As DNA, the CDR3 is TGTGCCACCAGTGGCTCCGCTAGCCCTGGACCGGATACGCAGTATTTT.

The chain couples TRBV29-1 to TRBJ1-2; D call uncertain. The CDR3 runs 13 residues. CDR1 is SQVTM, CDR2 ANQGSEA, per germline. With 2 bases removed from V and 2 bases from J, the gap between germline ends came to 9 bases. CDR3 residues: CSVEQVINYGYTF. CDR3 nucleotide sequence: TGCAGCGTTGAACAGGTTATCAACTATGGCTACACCTTC.

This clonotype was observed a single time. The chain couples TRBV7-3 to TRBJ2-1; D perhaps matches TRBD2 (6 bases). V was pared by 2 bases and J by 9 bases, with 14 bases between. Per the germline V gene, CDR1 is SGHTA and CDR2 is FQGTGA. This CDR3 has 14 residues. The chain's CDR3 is CASSLELTRGEQFF. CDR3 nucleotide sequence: TGTGCCAGCAGCTTAGAGTTAACGCGGGGTGAGCAGTTCTTC.

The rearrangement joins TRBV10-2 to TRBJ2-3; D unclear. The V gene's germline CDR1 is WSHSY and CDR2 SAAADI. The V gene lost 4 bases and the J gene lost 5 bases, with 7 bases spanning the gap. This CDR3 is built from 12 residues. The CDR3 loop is CASSVWGDTQYF. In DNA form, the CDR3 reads TGCGCCAGCAGTGTTTGGGGAGATACGCAGTATTTT.

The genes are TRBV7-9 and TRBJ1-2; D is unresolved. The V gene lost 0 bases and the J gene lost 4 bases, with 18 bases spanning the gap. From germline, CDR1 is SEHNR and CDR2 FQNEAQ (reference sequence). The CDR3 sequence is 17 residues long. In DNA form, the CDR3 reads TGTGCCAGCAGCTTAGCGCTAACTAGCGGGAGAGGCTATGGCTACACCTTC. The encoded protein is CASSLALTSGRGYGYTF.

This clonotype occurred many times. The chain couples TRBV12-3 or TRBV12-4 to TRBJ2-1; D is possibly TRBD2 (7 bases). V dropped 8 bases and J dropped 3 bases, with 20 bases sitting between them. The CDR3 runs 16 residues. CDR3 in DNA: TGTGCCAGCGCCGGGGGGCCAGGGAGCGACTACAATGAGCAGTTCTTC. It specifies CASAGGPGSDYNEQFF.

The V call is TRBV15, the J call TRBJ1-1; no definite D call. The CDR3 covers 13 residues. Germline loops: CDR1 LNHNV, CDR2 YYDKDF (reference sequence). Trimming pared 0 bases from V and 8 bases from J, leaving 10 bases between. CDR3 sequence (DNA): TGTGCCACCAGCAGAGATCTTACGGTAGAAGCTTTCTTT. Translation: CATSRDLTVEAFF.

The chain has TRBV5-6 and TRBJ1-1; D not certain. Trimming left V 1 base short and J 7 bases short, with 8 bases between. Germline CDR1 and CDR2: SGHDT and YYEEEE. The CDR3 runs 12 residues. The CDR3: CASSLSGVEAFF. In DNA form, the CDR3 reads TGTGCCAGCAGCTTGTCTGGGGTTGAAGCTTTCTTT.

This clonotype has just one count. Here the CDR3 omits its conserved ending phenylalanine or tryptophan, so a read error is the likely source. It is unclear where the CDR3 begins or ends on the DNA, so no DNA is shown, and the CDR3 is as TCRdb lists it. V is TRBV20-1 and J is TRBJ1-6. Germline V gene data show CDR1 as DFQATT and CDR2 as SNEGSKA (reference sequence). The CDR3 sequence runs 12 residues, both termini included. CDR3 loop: CSARGGGPAAHV.

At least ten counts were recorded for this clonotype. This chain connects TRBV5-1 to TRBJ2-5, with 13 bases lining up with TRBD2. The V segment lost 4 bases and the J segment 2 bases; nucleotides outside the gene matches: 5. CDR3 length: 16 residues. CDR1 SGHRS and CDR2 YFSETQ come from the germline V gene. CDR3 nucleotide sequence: TGCGCCAGCAGCACTAAACTAGCGGGAGGGCAAGAGACCCAGTACTTC. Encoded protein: CASSTKLAGGQETQYF.